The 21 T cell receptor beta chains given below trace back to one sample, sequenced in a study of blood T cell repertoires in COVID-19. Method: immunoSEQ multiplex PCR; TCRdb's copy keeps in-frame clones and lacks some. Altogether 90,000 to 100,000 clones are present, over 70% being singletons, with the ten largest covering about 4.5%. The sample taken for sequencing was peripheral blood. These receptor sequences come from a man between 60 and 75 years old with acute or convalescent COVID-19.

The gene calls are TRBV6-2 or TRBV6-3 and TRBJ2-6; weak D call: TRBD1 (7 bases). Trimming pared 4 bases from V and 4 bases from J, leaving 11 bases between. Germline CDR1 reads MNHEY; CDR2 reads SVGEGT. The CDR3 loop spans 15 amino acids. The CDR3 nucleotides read TGTGCCAGCAGTTTGACAGGGAGGGGGGCCAACGTCCTGACTTTC. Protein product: CASSLTGRGANVLTF.

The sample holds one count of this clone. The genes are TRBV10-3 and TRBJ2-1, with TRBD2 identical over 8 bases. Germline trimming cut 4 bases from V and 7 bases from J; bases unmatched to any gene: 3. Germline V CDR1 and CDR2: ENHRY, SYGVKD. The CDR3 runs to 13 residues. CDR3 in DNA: TGTGCCATCAGTGCCGGGGGGGGGAATGAGCAGTTCTTC. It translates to CAISAGGGNEQFF.

Here the CDR3 reads CASNEGLAGGYEQYF. CDR3 bases: TGCGCCAGCAACGAAGGACTAGCGGGGGGTTACGAGCAGTACTTC. This chain uses TRBV10-2 with TRBJ2-7, with 14 bases fitting TRBD2. Per germline, CDR1 WSHSY and CDR2 SAAADI. V lost 7 bases, J lost 4 bases, and 6 bases stayed unmatched. This CDR3 has 15 residues.

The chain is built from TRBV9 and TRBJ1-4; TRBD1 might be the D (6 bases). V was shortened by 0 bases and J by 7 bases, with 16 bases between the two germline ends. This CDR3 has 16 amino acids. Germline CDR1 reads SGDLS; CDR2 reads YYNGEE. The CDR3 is CASSVGLWQGSEKLFF. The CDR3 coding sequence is TGTGCCAGCAGCGTAGGTCTTTGGCAGGGGTCTGAAAAACTGTTTTTT.

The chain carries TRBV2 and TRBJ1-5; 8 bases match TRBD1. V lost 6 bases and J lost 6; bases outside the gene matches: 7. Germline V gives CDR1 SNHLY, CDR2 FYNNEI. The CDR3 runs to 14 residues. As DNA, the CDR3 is TGTGCCAGCAGCTTGACAGGGGATCCTCAGCCCCAGCATTTT. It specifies CASSLTGDPQPQHF.

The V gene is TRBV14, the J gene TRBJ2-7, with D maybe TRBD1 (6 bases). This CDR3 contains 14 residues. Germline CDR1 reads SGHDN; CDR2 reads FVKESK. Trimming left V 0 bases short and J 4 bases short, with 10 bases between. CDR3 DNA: TGTGCCAGCAGCCAAGATCCGGACAGTTACGAGCAGTACTTC. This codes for CASSQDPDSYEQYF. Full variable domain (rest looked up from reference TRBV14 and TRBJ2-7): EAGVTQFPSHSVIEKGQTVTLRCDPISGHDNLYWYRRVMGKEIKFLLHFVKESKQDESGMPNNRFLAERTGGTYSTLKVQPAELEDSGVYFCASSQDPDSYEQYFGPGTRLTVT.

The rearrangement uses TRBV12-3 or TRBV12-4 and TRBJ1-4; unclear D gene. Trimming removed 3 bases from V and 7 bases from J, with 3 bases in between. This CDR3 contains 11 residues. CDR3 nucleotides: TGTGCCAGCAGTTTTAGTGAAAAACTGTTTTTT. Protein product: CASSFSEKLFF.

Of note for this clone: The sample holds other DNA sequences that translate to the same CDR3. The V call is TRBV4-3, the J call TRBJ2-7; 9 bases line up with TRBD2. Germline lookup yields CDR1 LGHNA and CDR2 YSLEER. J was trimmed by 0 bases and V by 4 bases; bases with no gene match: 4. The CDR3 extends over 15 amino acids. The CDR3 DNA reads TGCGCCAGCAGCCCTTTAGCGGGGGACTCCTACGAGCAGTACTTC. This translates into CASSPLAGDSYEQYF.

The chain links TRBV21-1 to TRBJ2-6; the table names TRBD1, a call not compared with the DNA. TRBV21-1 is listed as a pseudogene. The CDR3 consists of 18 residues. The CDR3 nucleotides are TGTGCCAGCAGTTCCGGGACAGGAGATCGCTCTGGGGCCAACGTCCTGACTTTC. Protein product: CASSSGTGDRSGANVLTF.

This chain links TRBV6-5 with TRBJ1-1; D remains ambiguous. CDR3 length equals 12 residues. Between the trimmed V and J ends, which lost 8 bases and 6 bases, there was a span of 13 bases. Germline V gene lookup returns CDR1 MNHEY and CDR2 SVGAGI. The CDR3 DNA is TGTGCCAGCGGAGATCGCGCGGCTGAAGCTTTCTTT. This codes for CASGDRAAEAFF.

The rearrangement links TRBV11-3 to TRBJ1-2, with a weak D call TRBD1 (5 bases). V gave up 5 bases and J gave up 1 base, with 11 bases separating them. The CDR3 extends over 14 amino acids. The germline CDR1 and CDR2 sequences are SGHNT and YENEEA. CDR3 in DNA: TGTGCCAGCAGCGCAACAGGAATTAACTATGGCTACACCTTC. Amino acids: CASSATGINYGYTF. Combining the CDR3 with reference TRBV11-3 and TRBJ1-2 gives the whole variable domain EAGVVQSPRYKIIEKKQPVAFWCNPISGHNTLYWYLQNLGQGPELLIRYENEEAVDDSQLPKDRFSAERLKGVDSTLKIQPAELGDSAVYLCASSATGINYGYTFGSGTRLTVV.

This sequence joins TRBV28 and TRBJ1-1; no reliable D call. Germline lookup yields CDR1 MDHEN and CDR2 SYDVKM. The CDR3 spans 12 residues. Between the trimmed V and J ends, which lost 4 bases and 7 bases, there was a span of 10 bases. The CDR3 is CASSSIPSEAFF. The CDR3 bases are TGTGCCAGCAGTTCAATCCCTAGTGAAGCTTTCTTT.

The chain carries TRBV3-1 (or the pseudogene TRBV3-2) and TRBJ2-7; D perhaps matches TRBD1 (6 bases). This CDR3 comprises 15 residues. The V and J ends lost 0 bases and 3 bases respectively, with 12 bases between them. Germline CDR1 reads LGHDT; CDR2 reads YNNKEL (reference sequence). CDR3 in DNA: TGTGCCAGCAGCCAAGATCCTAGGGGGAGCTACGAGCAGTACTTC. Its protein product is CASSQDPRGSYEQYF.

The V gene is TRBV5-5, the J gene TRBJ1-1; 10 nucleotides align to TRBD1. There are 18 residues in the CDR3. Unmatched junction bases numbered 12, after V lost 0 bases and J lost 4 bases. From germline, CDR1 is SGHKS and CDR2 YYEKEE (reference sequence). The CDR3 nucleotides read TGTGCCAGCAGCTTGGGTCGGTGGACAGGGGGAAGTGGCACTGAAGCTTTCTTT. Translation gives CASSLGRWTGGSGTEAFF.

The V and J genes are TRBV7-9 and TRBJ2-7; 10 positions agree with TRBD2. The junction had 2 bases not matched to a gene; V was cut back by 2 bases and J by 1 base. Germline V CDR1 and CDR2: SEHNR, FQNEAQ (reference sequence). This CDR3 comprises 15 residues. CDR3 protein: CASSLSSGSSYEQYF. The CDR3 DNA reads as TGTGCCAGCAGCTTATCTAGCGGGAGTTCCTACGAGCAGTACTTC.

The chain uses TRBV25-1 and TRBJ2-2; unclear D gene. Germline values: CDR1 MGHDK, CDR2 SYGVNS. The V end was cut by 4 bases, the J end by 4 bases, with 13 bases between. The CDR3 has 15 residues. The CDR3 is CASSGRVPTTGELFF. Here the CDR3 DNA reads TGTGCCAGCAGTGGCCGGGTCCCAACCACCGGGGAGCTGTTTTTT.

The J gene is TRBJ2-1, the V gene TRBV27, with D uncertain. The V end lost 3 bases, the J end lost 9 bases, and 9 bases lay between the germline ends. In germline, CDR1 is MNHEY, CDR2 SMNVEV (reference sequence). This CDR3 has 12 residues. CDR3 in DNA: TGTGCCAGCAGTTTTCTGGGCGCTGAGCAGTTCTTC. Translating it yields CASSFLGAEQFF.

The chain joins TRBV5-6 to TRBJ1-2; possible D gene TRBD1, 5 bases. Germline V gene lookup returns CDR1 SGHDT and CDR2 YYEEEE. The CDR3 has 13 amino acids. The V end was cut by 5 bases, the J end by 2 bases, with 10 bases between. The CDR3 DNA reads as TGTGCCAGCAGGTTACAGGCCAACTATGGCTACACCTTC. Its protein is CASRLQANYGYTF.

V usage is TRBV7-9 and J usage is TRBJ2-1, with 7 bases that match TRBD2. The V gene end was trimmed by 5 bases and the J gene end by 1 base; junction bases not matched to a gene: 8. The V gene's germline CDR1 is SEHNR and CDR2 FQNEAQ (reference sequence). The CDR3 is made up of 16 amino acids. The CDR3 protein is CASSGGSGLSYNEQFF. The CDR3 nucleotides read TGTGCCAGCAGCGGAGGTAGCGGGCTTTCCTACAATGAGCAGTTCTTC.

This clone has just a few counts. The chain's CDR3 is CASSWGVNTEAFF. The CDR3 nucleotides are TGTGCCAGCAGCTGGGGGGTGAACACTGAAGCTTTCTTT. J is TRBJ1-1 and V is TRBV13, with a weak D call TRBD1 (5 bases). V was pared by 4 bases and J by 0 bases, with 6 bases between. This CDR3 has 13 amino acids. CDR1 PRHDT and CDR2 FYEKMQ come from the germline V gene (reference sequence). Supplemented by reference TRBV13 and TRBJ1-1, the full variable domain reads AAGVIQSPRHLIKEKRETATLKCYPIPRHDTVYWYQQGPGQDPQFLISFYEKMQSDKGSIPDRFSAQQFSDYHSELNMSSLELGDSALYFCASSWGVNTEAFFGQGTRLTVV.

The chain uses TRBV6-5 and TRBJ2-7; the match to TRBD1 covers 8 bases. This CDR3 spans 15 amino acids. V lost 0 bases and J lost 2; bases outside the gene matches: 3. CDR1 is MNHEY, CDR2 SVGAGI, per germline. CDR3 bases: TGTGCCAGCAGTTACTCGACAGGGGTGACCTACGAGCAGTACTTC. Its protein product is CASSYSTGVTYEQYF.